This TCR beta chain stems from a study of blood T cell repertoires in COVID-19. V was pared by 2 bases and J by 4 bases, with 2 bases of the junction left unmatched. This CDR3 is built from 15 residues. Germline loops: CDR1 SGHTA, CDR2 FQGTGA. Clones were read by immunoSEQ multiplex PCR, and TCRdb kept only the in-frame ones, dropping some. The sample contains some 250,000 clones, about 87% of which appear only once. In its sample, this clone was seen once. The receptor's source is a woman aged 55-69 years with COVID-19, enrolled during active disease. Sequenced sample: peripheral blood. This sequence joins TRBV7-3 and TRBJ1-2, with 12 bases identical to TRBD1. CDR3 loop: CASSLGTGGRYGYTF. CDR3 sequence (DNA): TGTGCCAGCAGCTTAGGGACAGGGGGCCGCTATGGCTACACCTTC. The entire variable domain, with the rest obtained from reference TRBV7-3 and TRBJ1-2, is as follows: GAGVSQTPSNKVTEKGKYVELRCDPISGHTALYWYRQSLGQGPEFLIYFQGTGAADDSGLPNDRFFAVRPEGSVSTLKIQRTERGDSAVYLCASSLGTGGRYGYTFGSGTRLTVV.